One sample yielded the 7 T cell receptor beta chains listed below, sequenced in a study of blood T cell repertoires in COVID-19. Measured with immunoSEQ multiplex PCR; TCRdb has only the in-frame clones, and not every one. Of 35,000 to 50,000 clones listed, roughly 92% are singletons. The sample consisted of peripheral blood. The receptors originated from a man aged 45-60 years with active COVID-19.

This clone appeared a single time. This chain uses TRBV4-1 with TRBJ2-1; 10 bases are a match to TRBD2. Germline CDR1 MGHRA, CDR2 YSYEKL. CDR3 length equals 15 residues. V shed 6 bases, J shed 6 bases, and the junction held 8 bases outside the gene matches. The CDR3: CASRETSGPGNEQFF. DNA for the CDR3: TGCGCCAGCAGGGAGACTAGCGGGCCAGGCAATGAGCAGTTCTTC.

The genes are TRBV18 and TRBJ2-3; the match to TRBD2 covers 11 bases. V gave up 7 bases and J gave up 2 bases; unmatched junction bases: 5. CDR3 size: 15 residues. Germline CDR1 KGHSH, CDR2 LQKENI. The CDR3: CASLKLAGATDTQYF. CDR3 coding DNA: TGTGCCAGCTTGAAACTAGCGGGAGCCACAGATACGCAGTATTTT. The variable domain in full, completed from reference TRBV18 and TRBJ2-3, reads NAGVMQNPRHLVRRRGQEARLRCSPMKGHSHVYWYRQLPEEGLKFMVYLQKENIIDESGMPKERFSAEFPKEGPSILRIQQVVRGDSAAYFCASLKLAGATDTQYFGPGTRLTVL.

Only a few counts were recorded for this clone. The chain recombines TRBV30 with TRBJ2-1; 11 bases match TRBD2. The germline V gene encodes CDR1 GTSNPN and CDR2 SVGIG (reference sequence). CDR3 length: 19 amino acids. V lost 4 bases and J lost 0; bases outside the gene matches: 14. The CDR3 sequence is CAWNPRASGRYRSYNEQFF. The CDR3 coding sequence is TGTGCCTGGAACCCACGGGCTAGCGGGAGGTACCGCTCCTACAATGAGCAGTTCTTC.

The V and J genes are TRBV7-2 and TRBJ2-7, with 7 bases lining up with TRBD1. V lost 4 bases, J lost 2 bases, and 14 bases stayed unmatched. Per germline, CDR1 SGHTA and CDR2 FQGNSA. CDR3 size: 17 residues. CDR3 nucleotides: TGTGCCAGCAGCTGGAGGACAGGCCAAGGGGCCCCCTACGAGCAGTACTTC. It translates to CASSWRTGQGAPYEQYF.

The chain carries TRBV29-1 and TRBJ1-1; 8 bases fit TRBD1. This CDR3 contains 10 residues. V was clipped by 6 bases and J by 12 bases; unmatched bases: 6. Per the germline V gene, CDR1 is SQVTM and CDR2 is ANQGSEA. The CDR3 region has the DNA TGCAGCGTCGCGACAGGGGAACCTTTCTTT. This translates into CSVATGEPFF.

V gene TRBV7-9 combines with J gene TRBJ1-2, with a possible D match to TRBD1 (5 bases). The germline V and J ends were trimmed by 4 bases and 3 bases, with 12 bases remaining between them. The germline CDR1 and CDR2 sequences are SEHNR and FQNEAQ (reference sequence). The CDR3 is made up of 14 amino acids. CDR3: CASSSTGTDYGYTF. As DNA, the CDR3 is TGTGCCAGCAGCTCTACCGGGACTGACTATGGCTACACCTTC.

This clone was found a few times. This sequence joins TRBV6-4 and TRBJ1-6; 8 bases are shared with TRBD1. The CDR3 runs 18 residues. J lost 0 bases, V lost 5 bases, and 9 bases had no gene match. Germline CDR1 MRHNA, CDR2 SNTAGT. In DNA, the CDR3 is TGTGCCAGCAGTCCCAACAGGGGGGTTAGCTCCTATAATTCACCCCTCCACTTT. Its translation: CASSPNRGVSSYNSPLHF.